Listed here are 28 T cell receptor beta chains from one sample, sequenced in a study of cytomegalovirus exposure and HLA in healthy donors. The PCR used 60 Vbeta and 13 Jbeta primers. Repertoires were generated with immunoSEQ multiplex PCR, while TCRdb's copy carries only in-frame clones and drops some. The table records about 90,000 clones, 78% of them present only once. The sample taken for sequencing was PBMCs. These receptors originate from a woman aged 35 to 49 in good health and CMV-seropositive.

The chain joins TRBV28 to TRBJ2-3; the match to TRBD1 covers 8 bases. Germline CDR1 is MDHEN and CDR2 is SYDVKM. The length of the CDR3 is 16 residues. The trim removed 5 bases at V and 4 bases at J, leaving 11 bases unmatched. The CDR3: CASSLIRGQGSDTQYF. In DNA, the CDR3 is TGTGCCAGCAGTCTAATTCGAGGACAGGGATCAGATACGCAGTATTTT.

This rearrangement joins TRBV27 to TRBJ2-3, with 7 bases identical to TRBD2. The CDR3 spans 16 residues. J was trimmed by 6 bases and V by 6 bases; bases with no gene match: 15. Germline-derived CDR1 and CDR2 are MNHEY and SMNVEV (reference sequence). Written as DNA, the CDR3 is TGTGCCAGCAGGCCGAGCTACGGGAGGCTCCCCGATACGCAGTATTTT. Translating it yields CASRPSYGRLPDTQYF.

The rearrangement links TRBV28 to TRBJ2-7, with 7 nucleotides matching TRBD1. V gave up 4 bases and J gave up 1 base; unmatched junction bases: 7. This CDR3 has 15 amino acids. The germline CDR1 and CDR2 sequences are MDHEN and SYDVKM. The chain's CDR3 is CASSSPGQSSYEQYF. In DNA form, the CDR3 reads TGTGCCAGCAGTTCACCGGGACAGAGTTCCTACGAGCAGTACTTC.

The V and J genes are TRBV5-4 and TRBJ1-4, with 7 nucleotides matching TRBD1. Losses at the gene ends were 2 bases for V and 8 bases for J; bases not matched to a gene: 9. The CDR3 runs 15 residues. Germline lookup yields CDR1 SGHNT and CDR2 YYREEE (reference sequence). CDR3 DNA: TGTGCCAGCAGCTTTGAGGGGGCGCGTGGGGAAAAACTGTTTTTT. Its translation: CASSFEGARGEKLFF.

The CDR3 DNA follows: TGTGCCAGCAGTAAAAGGGGGCTTGTATCCTTGGACAGATCTCAAGAGACCCAGTACTTC. Protein: CASSKRGLVSLDRSQETQYF. This chain links TRBV28 with TRBJ2-5; the match to TRBD1 covers 7 bases. CDR3 size: 20 residues. Germline V gene sequence: CDR1 MDHEN, CDR2 SYDVKM. The trim removed 5 bases at V and 2 bases at J, leaving 23 bases unmatched.

V usage is TRBV28 and J usage is TRBJ1-4; D unresolved. CDR1 is MDHEN, CDR2 SYDVKM, per germline. V was trimmed by 3 bases and J by 4 bases, leaving 12 bases between them. The CDR3 spans 15 residues. The DNA of the CDR3 is TGTGCCAGCAGTTTGTGGGCAGTTGTTAATGAAAAACTGTTTTTT. Protein sequence: CASSLWAVVNEKLFF.

This clone was observed a few times. This chain joins TRBV19 and TRBJ2-5; D might be TRBD2 (5 bases). Germline CDR1 LNHDA, CDR2 SQIVND (reference sequence). CDR3 length: 13 residues. V was clipped by 5 bases and J by 5 bases, with 12 bases between them. Here the CDR3 reads CASSPPRGETQYF. CDR3 sequence (DNA): TGTGCCAGTAGTCCCCCGCGCGGGGAGACCCAGTACTTC. The full variable domain, completed using reference TRBV19 and TRBJ2-5, is DGGITQSPKYLFRKEGQNVTLSCEQNLNHDAMYWYRQDPGQGLRLIYYSQIVNDFQKGDIAEGYSVSREKKESFPLTVTSAQKNPTAFYLCASSPPRGETQYFGPGTRLLVL.

The chain carries TRBV11-3 and TRBJ1-3; TRBD1 aligns across 9 bases. Germline V gives CDR1 SGHNT, CDR2 YENEEA. The CDR3 has 16 residues. V trimming: 5 bases; J trimming: 2 bases; junction bases outside the gene matches: 7. The CDR3 DNA reads TGTGCCAGCAGCACCGGGACAGGGTTCACTGGAAACACCATATATTTT. Residues: CASSTGTGFTGNTIYF.

CDR3: CATLRTGLGETQYF. CDR3 bases: TGTGCCACCCTCAGGACAGGCCTTGGAGAGACCCAGTACTTC. The rearrangement links TRBV28 to TRBJ2-5; 7 nucleotides match TRBD1. Germline V gene data show CDR1 as MDHEN and CDR2 as SYDVKM. The CDR3 length is 14 residues. The J segment lost 4 bases and the V segment lost 10 bases, leaving 12 bases of the junction unmatched.

The V and J genes are TRBV28 and TRBJ2-3, with D uncertain. V lost 3 bases to trimming and J lost 3 bases, with 7 bases between them. The germline V gene has CDR1 MDHEN and CDR2 SYDVKM. The CDR3 loop spans 13 amino acids. CDR3 bases: TGTGCCAGCAGTTTGTTTAGTACAGATACGCAGTATTTT. It yields the protein CASSLFSTDTQYF.

This clone was counted only a few times. J is TRBJ2-1 and V is TRBV28; 9 bases are a match to TRBD2. The CDR3 loop spans 12 amino acids. V gave up 3 bases and J gave up 10 bases; unmatched junction bases: 1. In germline, CDR1 is MDHEN, CDR2 SYDVKM. This CDR3 reads CASSFGLAEQFF. The DNA of the CDR3 is TGTGCCAGCAGTTTTGGACTAGCGGAGCAGTTCTTC.

There are a few counts of this clone. The chain uses TRBV4-3 and TRBJ2-6, with D uncertain. Looked up from germline, CDR1 is LGHNA and CDR2 is YSLEER. The CDR3 is 15 amino acids. The germline V and J ends were trimmed by 6 bases and 0 bases, with 9 bases remaining between them. This chain's CDR3 is CASSHSSSGANVLTF. The DNA for the CDR3 is TGCGCCAGCAGTCACAGTTCCTCTGGGGCCAACGTCCTGACTTTC.

V and J are TRBV7-3 and TRBJ2-7; 7 nucleotides line up with TRBD2. V lost 0 bases, J lost 5 bases, and 7 bases stayed unmatched. The CDR3 totals 15 residues. In germline, CDR1 is SGHTA, CDR2 FQGTGA. CDR3 sequence: CASSLTTAGADEQYF. Here the CDR3 DNA reads TGTGCCAGCAGCTTAACGACGGCGGGAGCAGACGAGCAGTACTTC.

The chain links TRBV6-6 to TRBJ2-3; the D gene is possibly TRBD1 (6 bases). Trimming stripped 6 bases from V and 4 bases from J, with 17 bases between. The CDR3 extends over 15 amino acids. Per the germline V gene, CDR1 is MNHNY and CDR2 is SVGAGI (reference sequence). CDR3 sequence (DNA): TGTGCCAGCAGCTACCTTTCACAGGGCGCAGATACGCAGTATTTT. As protein: CASSYLSQGADTQYF.

Many counts were recorded for this clone. The chain links TRBV20-1 to TRBJ2-5; the D is unclear. Per the germline V gene, CDR1 is DFQATT and CDR2 is SNEGSKA (reference sequence). This CDR3 has 10 residues. Between the trimmed V and J ends, which lost 6 bases and 5 bases, there was a span of 7 bases. The DNA for the CDR3 is TGCAGTGCCAACGGTGAGACCCAGTACTTC. Protein sequence: CSANGETQYF.

The gene calls are TRBV2 and TRBJ1-2; 9 bases are shared with TRBD1. Germline-derived CDR1 and CDR2 are SNHLY and FYNNEI. Trimming removed 6 bases from V and 14 bases from J; junction bases left unmatched: 13. This CDR3 is 13 amino acids long. The CDR3 DNA reads TGTGCCAGCAGCCACCGGGACAGGGTACGTGAGACCTTC. This codes for CASSHRDRVRETF.

The chain employs TRBV6-8 and TRBJ2-5; 11 positions match TRBD2. The V gene end was trimmed by 2 bases and the J gene end by 2 bases; junction bases not matched to a gene: 7. Germline V gene lookup returns CDR1 MNHGY and CDR2 SAAAGT. CDR3 length equals 17 residues. The CDR3 DNA reads as TGTGCCAGCAGTTACCCCCAGACTAGCGGGACTCAAGAGACCCAGTACTTC. Translation gives CASSYPQTSGTQETQYF.

For the CDR3, the DNA is TGCGCCAGCAGCTCCACGGGACTAGCGGGAGTATGGGTTACCGGGGAGCTGTTTTTT. Translation: CASSSTGLAGVWVTGELFF. This chain links TRBV5-1 with TRBJ2-2; 14 nucleotides agree with TRBD2. The ends lost 3 bases at V and 5 bases at J; junction bases unmatched: 12. The CDR3 length is 19 residues. From germline, CDR1 is SGHRS and CDR2 YFSETQ.

The gene calls are TRBV2 and TRBJ2-7; 7 bases map to TRBD1. CDR3 length equals 14 residues. Germline V lookup: CDR1 SNHLY, CDR2 FYNNEI. With 6 bases clipped from V and 0 bases from J, the junction kept 5 bases outside the gene matches. CDR3 DNA: TGTGCCAGCAGGCTGGGGACAGTCTCCTACGAGCAGTACTTC. This codes for CASRLGTVSYEQYF. Supplemented by reference TRBV2 and TRBJ2-7, the full variable domain reads EPEVTQTPSHQVTQMGQEVILRCVPISNHLYFYWYRQILGQKVEFLVSFYNNEISEKSEIFDDQFSVERPDGSNFTLKIRSTKLEDSAMYFCASRLGTVSYEQYFGPGTRLTVT.

This clone showed up just once. This chain connects TRBV6-6 to TRBJ2-7; 10 bases align to TRBD2. Germline assignment: CDR1 MNHNY and CDR2 SVGAGI (reference sequence). This CDR3 is 15 amino acids long. The ends lost 6 bases at V and 2 bases at J; junction bases unmatched: 7. CDR3 sequence reads: CASRTGTSAAYEQYF. CDR3 bases: TGTGCCAGCAGAACCGGGACTAGCGCAGCCTACGAGCAGTACTTC.

This clone was detected once. The chain uses TRBV28 and TRBJ2-5; TRBD1 aligns across 10 bases. The J call may be in error: the DNA end matches TRBJ2-7 better. In germline, CDR1 is MDHEN, CDR2 SYDVKM. This CDR3 is built from 14 residues. CDR3 protein: CASSLGQGGYEQYF. DNA for the CDR3: TGTGCCAGCAGTTTAGGACAGGGGGGATACGAGCAGTACTTC.

The DNA of the CDR3 is TGTGCCAGTCTACGTATCAGGGCTGGTGAGGTCGAGCAGTACTTC. This codes for CASLRIRAGEVEQYF. The genes are TRBV2 and TRBJ2-7, with D possibly being TRBD1 (5 bases). V was trimmed by 9 bases and J by 6 bases, leaving 24 bases between them. Germline CDR1 and CDR2: SNHLY and FYNNEI. CDR3 length: 15 amino acids. Complete variable domain (other parts from reference TRBV2 and TRBJ2-7): EPEVTQTPSHQVTQMGQEVILRCVPISNHLYFYWYRQILGQKVEFLVSFYNNEISEKSEIFDDQFSVERPDGSNFTLKIRSTKLEDSAMYFCASLRIRAGEVEQYFGPGTRLTVT.

This clone has just one count. The chain recombines TRBV7-9 with TRBJ2-5; D remains unclear. The J call is doubtful: the DNA matches TRBJ2-7 better. CDR1 SEHNR and CDR2 FQNEAQ come from the germline V gene (reference sequence). The CDR3 is made up of 12 amino acids. CDR3 DNA sequence: TGTGCCAGCAGCCTCGTGGGCTACGAGCAGTACTTC. Residues: CASSLVGYEQYF.

This rearrangement joins TRBV4-3 to TRBJ2-3; possibly TRBD2 for D (5 bases). Germline V CDR1 and CDR2: LGHNA, YSLEER. V was pared by 4 bases and J by 0 bases, with 11 bases between. CDR3 size: 15 residues. CDR3 DNA sequence: TGCGCCAGCAGCCTAGTGGGAGTTAGCACAGATACGCAGTATTTT. Amino acid sequence: CASSLVGVSTDTQYF.

The chain joins TRBV4-1 to TRBJ1-3; D gene ambiguous. The germline CDR1 and CDR2 sequences are MGHRA and YSYEKL. CDR3 size: 15 residues. Trimming cost V 1 base and J 0 bases, with 7 bases left between them. CDR3 in amino acids: CASSQGPSSGNTIYF. CDR3 nucleotides: TGCGCCAGCAGCCAAGGGCCTAGCTCTGGAAACACCATATATTTT.

The chain is built from TRBV4-2 and TRBJ1-1; no clear D gene. CDR3 size: 13 residues. The V and J ends lost 5 bases and 2 bases respectively, with 9 bases between them. Germline assignment: CDR1 LGHNA and CDR2 YNFKEQ. The chain's CDR3 is CASSLLTNTEAFF. For the CDR3, the DNA is TGTGCCAGCAGCTTGTTAACTAACACTGAAGCTTTCTTT.

The table lists this clone with a count of one. J is TRBJ2-7 and V is TRBV5-4, with 8 bases fitting TRBD1. This CDR3 has 15 amino acids. In germline, CDR1 is SGHNT, CDR2 YYREEE (reference sequence). Germline trimming cut 5 bases from V and 3 bases from J; bases unmatched to any gene: 10. This CDR3 reads CASSPGQGNFYEQYF. CDR3 coding DNA: TGTGCCAGCAGTCCAGGACAGGGTAATTTCTACGAGCAGTACTTC.

This clone was counted once. V gene TRBV2 combines with J gene TRBJ1-5; TRBD1 might be the D (6 bases). Germline V gene lookup returns CDR1 SNHLY and CDR2 FYNNEI. The V gene lost 7 bases and the J gene lost 3 bases, with 10 bases spanning the gap. CDR3 length equals 13 residues. The CDR3 DNA follows: TGTGCCAGCACCGGACAGTCCAATCAGCCCCAGCATTTT. It codes for CASTGQSNQPQHF.